This T cell receptor (beta chain) was identified in a study of identical twins. This CDR3 is built from 14 residues. CDR1 and CDR2 (germline): LNHDA, SQIVND (reference sequence). The V end was cut by 1 base, the J end by 4 bases, with 11 bases between. This clonotype was seen more than once but under ten times. Its target is not known. Using its own MiXCR run on the 5' RACE reads, TCRdb lists one record per CDR3 protein. The sample lists approximately 620,000 distinct CDR3 sequences, under 9% occurring once. Broader study findings: The conclusions drew on cross-sectional statistical analysis instead of tracking the same donors. Monozygotic twins shared more out-of-frame TCR alpha than recombination models predicted. Insertions were fewer in abundant cord blood beta clonotypes, whereas memory repertoires showed none of this pattern. Invariant cells of the MAIT and iNKT types might have partly distorted the zero-insertion analyses.

This same sample was also part of a study on yellow fever vaccine responses in identical twins.

This chain joins TRBV19 and TRBJ2-7; D may be TRBD2 (5 bases). The clonotype comes from a woman under 30 in good health. Sequencing was done on a sample of PBMCs. CDR3 sequence reads: CASSIVGWEYEQYF. CDR3 sequence (DNA): TGTGCCAGTAGTATAGTGGGATGGGAGTACGAGCAGTACTTC.